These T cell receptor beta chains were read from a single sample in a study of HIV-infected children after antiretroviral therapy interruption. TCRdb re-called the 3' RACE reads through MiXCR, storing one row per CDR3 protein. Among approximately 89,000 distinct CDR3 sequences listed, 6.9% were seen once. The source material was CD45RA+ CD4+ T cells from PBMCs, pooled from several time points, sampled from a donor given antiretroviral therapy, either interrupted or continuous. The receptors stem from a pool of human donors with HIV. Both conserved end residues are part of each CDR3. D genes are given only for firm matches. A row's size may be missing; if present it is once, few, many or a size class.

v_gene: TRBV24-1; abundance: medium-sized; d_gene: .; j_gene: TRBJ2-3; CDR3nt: TGTGCCACCAGTGATTTCGCAGATACGCAGTATTTT; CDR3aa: CATSDFADTQYF
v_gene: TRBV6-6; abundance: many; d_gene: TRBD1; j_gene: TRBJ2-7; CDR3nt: TGTGCCAGCAGTTACTCGAATGTCAGGGGGTTGACCTACGAGCAGTACTTC; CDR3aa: CASSYSNVRGLTYEQYF
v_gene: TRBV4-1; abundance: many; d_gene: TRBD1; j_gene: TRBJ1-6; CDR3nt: TGCGCCAGCAGCCCCCAGGGGGCAGGGGGTTCTTCACCCCTCCACTTT; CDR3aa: CASSPQGAGGSSPLHF
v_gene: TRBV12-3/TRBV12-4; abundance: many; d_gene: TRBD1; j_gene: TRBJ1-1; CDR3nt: TGTGCCAGCACACGCCTCAAACAGGGGGGAGCTTTCTTT; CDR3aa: CASTRLKQGGAFF
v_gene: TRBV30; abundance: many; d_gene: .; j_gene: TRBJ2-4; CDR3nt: TGTGCCTGGAGTGTACGAGGGTTCATCGACAGCCAAAACATTCAGTACTTC; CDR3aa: CAWSVRGFIDSQNIQYF
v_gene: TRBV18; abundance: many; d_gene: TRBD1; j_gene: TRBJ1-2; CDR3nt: TGTGCCAGCTCGCCGACTGGGACAGAGTGGGGCTACACCTTC; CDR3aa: CASSPTGTEWGYTF
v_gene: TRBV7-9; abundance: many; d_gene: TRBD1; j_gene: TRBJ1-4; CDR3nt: TGTGCCAGCAGCTCGGACCGGACAGGTTTTGTGGGCATTGGGAAACTGTTTTTT; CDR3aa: CASSSDRTGFVGIGKLFF
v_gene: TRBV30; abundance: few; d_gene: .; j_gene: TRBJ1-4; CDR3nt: TGTGCCTGGAGCGGGACGGCTCTAGGTAATGAAAAACTGTTTTTT; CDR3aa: CAWSGTALGNEKLFF
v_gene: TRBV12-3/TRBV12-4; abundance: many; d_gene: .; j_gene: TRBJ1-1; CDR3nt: TGTGCCAGCACCAGAAGTCGGGGGTTGGACACTGAAGCTTTCTTT; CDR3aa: CASTRSRGLDTEAFF
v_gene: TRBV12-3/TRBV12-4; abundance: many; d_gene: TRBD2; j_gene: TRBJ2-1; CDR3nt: TGTGCCAGCAGTTCGCTTGGGGGGGGGGAGAGCTCCTACAATGAGCAGTTCTTC; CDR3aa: CASSSLGGGESSYNEQFF
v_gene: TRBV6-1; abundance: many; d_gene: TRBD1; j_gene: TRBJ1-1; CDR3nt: TGTGCCAGCAGTCCGACAGGGGCGAACACTGAAGCTTTCTTT; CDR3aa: CASSPTGANTEAFF
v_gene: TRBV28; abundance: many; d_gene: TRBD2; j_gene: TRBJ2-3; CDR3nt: TGTGCCAGCGCGCGGGAGGCTACGCAGTATTTT; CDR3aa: CASAREATQYF
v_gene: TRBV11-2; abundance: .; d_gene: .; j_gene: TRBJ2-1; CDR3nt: TGTGCCAGCAGCGGCCGAACCGCTAGAGGCTCCTACAATGAGCAGTTCTTC; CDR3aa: CASSGRTARGSYNEQFF
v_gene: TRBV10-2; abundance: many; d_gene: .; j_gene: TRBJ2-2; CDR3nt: TGCGCCAGCACCCCTGGACCATCGAACACCGGGGAGCTGTTTTTT; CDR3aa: CASTPGPSNTGELFF
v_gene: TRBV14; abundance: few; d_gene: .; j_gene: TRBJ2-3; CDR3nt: TGTGCCAGCGGACCCAGGGATTACACAGATACGCAGTATTTT; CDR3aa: CASGPRDYTDTQYF
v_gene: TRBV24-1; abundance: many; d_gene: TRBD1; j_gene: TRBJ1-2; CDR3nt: TGTGCCACCAGTGATCCTCCCAGGGGGGATCATGGCTACACCTTC; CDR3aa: CATSDPPRGDHGYTF
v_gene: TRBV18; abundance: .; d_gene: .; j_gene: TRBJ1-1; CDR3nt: TGTGCCAGCTCACCACCGGTCCGGGGGTTAAGTTACCGGGCTGAAGCTTTCTTT; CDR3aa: CASSPPVRGLSYRAEAFF
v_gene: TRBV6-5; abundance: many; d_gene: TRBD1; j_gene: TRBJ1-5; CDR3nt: TGTGCCAGCTCCCGACAGGGGAAGAATCAGCCCCAGCATTTT; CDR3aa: CASSRQGKNQPQHF
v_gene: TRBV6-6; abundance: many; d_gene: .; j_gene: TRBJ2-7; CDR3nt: TGTGCCAGCAGTTCCGAAAGGACATCAACCTACGAGCAGTACTTC; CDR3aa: CASSSERTSTYEQYF
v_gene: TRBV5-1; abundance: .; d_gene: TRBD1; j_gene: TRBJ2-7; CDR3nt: TGCGCCAGCAGCTTGGATGGGACAGCGCCCTACGAGCAGTACTTC; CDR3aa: CASSLDGTAPYEQYF
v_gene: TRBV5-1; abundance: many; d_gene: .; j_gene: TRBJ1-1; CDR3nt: TGCGCCAGCAGCACCAGGGAATTCGGTGAAGCTTTCTTT; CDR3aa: CASSTREFGEAFF
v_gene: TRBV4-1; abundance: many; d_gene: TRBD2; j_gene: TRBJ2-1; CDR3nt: TGCGCCAGCAGCCAAGGGACTAGCGTATACAATGAGCAGTTCTTC; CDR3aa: CASSQGTSVYNEQFF
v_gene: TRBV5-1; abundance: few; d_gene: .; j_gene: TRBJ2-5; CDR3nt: TGCGCCAGCAGCTCCGCCCCTGGATCCCAAGAGACCCAGTACTTC; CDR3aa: CASSSAPGSQETQYF
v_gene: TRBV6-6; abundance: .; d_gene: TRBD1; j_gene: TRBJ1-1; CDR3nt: TGTGCCAGCAGTTTTACCGGACAGGGAGAAGCTTTCTTT; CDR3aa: CASSFTGQGEAFF
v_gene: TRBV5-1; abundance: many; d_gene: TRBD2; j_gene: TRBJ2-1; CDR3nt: TGCGCCAGCAACGGGCGGGGGGCCCCCTACAATGAGCAGTTCTTC; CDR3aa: CASNGRGAPYNEQFF
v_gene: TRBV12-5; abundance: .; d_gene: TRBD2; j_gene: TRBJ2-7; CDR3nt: TGTGCTAGTGGTTTCAGCGGGACCCGCACCTACGAGCAGTACTTC; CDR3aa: CASGFSGTRTYEQYF
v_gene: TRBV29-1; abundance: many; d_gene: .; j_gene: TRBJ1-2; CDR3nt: TGCAGCGTTGAAGGGGGGGGCAGGGTTGGCTACACCTTC; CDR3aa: CSVEGGGRVGYTF
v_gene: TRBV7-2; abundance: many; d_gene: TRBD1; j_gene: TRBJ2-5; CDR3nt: TGTGCCAGCAGCTGGGGACAGGGAGGGGAGACCCAGTACTTC; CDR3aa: CASSWGQGGETQYF
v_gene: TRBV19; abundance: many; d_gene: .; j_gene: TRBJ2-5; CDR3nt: TGTGCCAGTAGCCTCCGGGACGCCCAGGAGACCCAGTACTTC; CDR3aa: CASSLRDAQETQYF
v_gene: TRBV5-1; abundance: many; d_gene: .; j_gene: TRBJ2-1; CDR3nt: TGCGCCAGCAGCTTGGACTGGAATGAGCAGTTCTTC; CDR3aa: CASSLDWNEQFF